Listed below are T cell receptor beta chains from one sample, sequenced in a study of patients and donors after allogeneic stem cell transplantation. TCRdb reprocessed the RT-PCR reads via MiXCR and lists one record per CDR3 protein. The sample comprises a few hundred thousand distinct CDR3 sequences, 11% to 15% of which are singletons, and roughly 12% rests with the top ten. The source material was blood, either unsorted or a sorted T cell fraction (not recorded which). Receptor source: a human donor who was either an allogeneic HSCT recipient or a stem cell or donor lymphocyte infusion donor (not recorded which). It is not recorded whose cells these are; they may come from a transplant donor. The CDR3 runs from the conserved cysteine through the conserved F or W. The D gene is left open where the match is weak. Clone size is not always given. Where it is, it says once, few, many or a class for expanded clones.

v_gene	j_gene	d_gene	abundance	CDR3aa	CDR3nt
TRBV5-5	TRBJ1-1	-	few	CASSFLGVLGAEAFF	TGTGCCAGCAGCTTCCTCGGGGTCCTAGGCGCTGAAGCTTTCTTT
TRBV7-3	TRBJ2-7	TRBD1	-	CASSPSGQGPYEQYF	TGTGCCAGCAGCCCCTCAGGACAGGGGCCCTACGAGCAGTACTTC
TRBV28	TRBJ1-3	TRBD1	-	CASRRQGGGNTIYF	TGTGCCAGCAGGCGACAGGGTGGGGGAAACACCATATATTTT
TRBV5-6	TRBJ2-3	-	few	CASSSLGPGSDTQYF	TGTGCCAGCAGCTCCCTGGGGCCGGGCTCAGATACGCAGTATTTT
TRBV5-6	TRBJ1-2	-	many	CASSLVRQNYGYTF	TGTGCCAGCAGCTTGGTACGGCAGAACTATGGCTACACCTTC
TRBV12-3/TRBV12-4	TRBJ2-5	-	-	CASRGGPGETQYF	TGTGCCAGCAGGGGCGGGCCGGGAGAGACCCAGTACTTC
TRBV11-2	TRBJ1-2	-	few	CASSLAGGAYYGYTF	TGTGCCAGCAGCTTAGCGGGGGGCGCATACTATGGCTACACCTTC
TRBV11-3	TRBJ2-1	-	few	CASSPLNEQFF	TGTGCCAGCAGCCCACTTAATGAGCAGTTCTTC
TRBV28	TRBJ2-1	TRBD1	few	CASSRRTGQAYNEQFF	TGTGCCAGCAGTCGCAGGACAGGGCAAGCCTACAATGAGCAGTTCTTC
TRBV18	TRBJ2-2	-	-	CASSPVQGDTGELFF	TGTGCCAGCTCACCAGTACAGGGCGACACCGGGGAGCTGTTTTTT
TRBV5-6	TRBJ1-6	-	-	CASSPGTGQPLHF	TGTGCCAGCAGCCCTGGGACCGGGCAGCCCCTCCACTTT
TRBV19	TRBJ1-2	-	-	CASSTPGTSNYGYTF	TGTGCCAGTAGTACCCCAGGGACCTCTAACTATGGCTACACCTTC
TRBV11-2	TRBJ2-3	-	many	CASRTTAGTQYF	TGTGCCAGCAGAACCACAGCGGGTACGCAGTATTTT
TRBV7-8	TRBJ1-1	-	-	CASSLEVNTEAFF	TGTGCCAGCAGCTTAGAAGTGAACACTGAAGCTTTCTTT
TRBV5-1	TRBJ2-1	-	-	CASSLLGAEANEQFF	TGCGCCAGCAGCTTGCTCGGGGCGGAGGCCAATGAGCAGTTCTTC
TRBV6-2/TRBV6-3	TRBJ2-7	TRBD2	many	CASSFNPGLAASYEQYF	TGTGCCAGCAGTTTCAACCCCGGACTAGCGGCGTCCTACGAGCAGTACTTC
TRBV3-1	TRBJ2-5	-	few	CASSQDKLAIGVETQYF	TGTGCCAGCAGCCAAGATAAACTAGCTATTGGTGTAGAGACCCAGTACTTC
TRBV11-2	TRBJ2-3	-	many	CASSLAARNGYTQYF	TGTGCCAGCAGCTTAGCGGCCCGAAATGGGTATACGCAGTATTTT
TRBV6-5	TRBJ2-7	TRBD2	few	CASSLMRGASEQYF	TGTGCCAGCAGTTTGATGCGGGGGGCCTCCGAGCAGTACTTC
TRBV6-1	TRBJ1-6	-	-	CASSELGATSPLHF	TGTGCCAGCAGTGAACTGGGGGCGACTTCACCCCTCCACTTT
TRBV7-8	TRBJ2-1	TRBD2	many	CASSFLAGGPLNEQFF	TGTGCCAGCAGCTTCCTAGCGGGGGGGCCGCTCAATGAGCAGTTCTTC
TRBV7-9	TRBJ2-3	-	-	CASSLAHGTDTQYF	TGTGCCAGCAGCTTAGCCCACGGCACAGATACGCAGTATTTT
TRBV6-2/TRBV6-3	TRBJ1-2	-	-	CASSDSTYGYTF	TGTGCCAGCAGTGACAGCACCTATGGCTACACCTTC
TRBV3-1	TRBJ1-1	-	-	CASSHLGAEAFF	TGTGCCAGCAGCCACTTGGGGGCTGAAGCTTTCTTT
TRBV4-3	TRBJ1-4	-	-	CASSQRTNEKLFF	TGCGCCAGCAGCCAAAGAACTAATGAAAAACTGTTTTTT
TRBV20-1	TRBJ2-1	TRBD2	-	CSAMKRTSGDNEQFF	TGCAGTGCTATGAAACGGACTAGCGGAGACAATGAGCAGTTCTTC
TRBV3-1	TRBJ1-4	TRBD1	many	CASSQDGTAEGEKLFF	TGTGCCAGCAGCCAAGACGGGACAGCCGAGGGGGAAAAACTGTTTTTT
TRBV27	TRBJ2-3	-	few	CASSPGGDTQYF	TGTGCCAGCAGTCCCGGGGGAGATACGCAGTATTTT
TRBV6-5	TRBJ2-4	-	once	CASSYSADIGNIQYF	TGTGCCAGCAGTTACTCGGCGGATATTGGGAACATTCAGTACTTC
TRBV12-3/TRBV12-4	TRBJ2-3	-	-	CASSLPGRTDTQYF	TGTGCCAGCAGTTTGCCGGGGCGCACAGATACGCAGTATTTT
TRBV7-2	TRBJ2-7	TRBD1	-	CASSSALDRFRHEQYF	TGTGCCAGCAGCTCAGCACTGGACAGGTTTAGGCACGAGCAGTACTTC
TRBV11-2	TRBJ2-7	TRBD2	-	CASSSLDRWSGSPHEQYF	TGTGCCAGCAGCTCCCTAGATCGGTGGAGCGGGAGCCCTCACGAGCAGTACTTC
TRBV29-1	TRBJ2-3	-	few	CSVEDRSLKGGDTQYF	TGCAGCGTTGAAGATCGGAGCCTTAAGGGGGGAGATACGCAGTATTTT
TRBV3-1	TRBJ2-1	TRBD2	many	CASSQGLAGHNEQFF	TGTGCCAGCAGCCAGGGACTAGCGGGCCACAATGAGCAGTTCTTC
TRBV30	TRBJ1-1	TRBD1	-	CAWIFSGTAVNTEAFF	TGTGCCTGGATCTTCTCCGGGACAGCAGTGAACACTGAAGCTTTCTTT
TRBV5-6	TRBJ1-1	-	many	CASTKQGKYPNTEAFF	TGTGCCAGCACCAAACAGGGAAAGTACCCTAACACTGAAGCTTTCTTT
TRBV9	TRBJ1-3	TRBD1	-	CASSGRTGSGNTIYF	TGTGCCAGCAGCGGAAGGACAGGCTCTGGAAACACCATATATTTT
TRBV20-1	TRBJ2-7	TRBD2	few	CSARGGRTSESYEQYF	TGCAGTGCTAGAGGAGGGAGGACTAGCGAATCCTACGAGCAGTACTTC
TRBV12-3/TRBV12-4	TRBJ2-5	-	many	CASSFGSPETQYF	TGTGCCAGCAGTTTTGGCAGCCCGGAGACCCAGTACTTC
TRBV11-2	TRBJ1-2	-	few	CASSLVWQGDGYTF	TGTGCCAGCAGCTTAGTGTGGCAGGGCGATGGCTACACCTTC
TRBV12-3/TRBV12-4	TRBJ2-3	TRBD1	few	CASSRRGRTQYF	TGTGCCAGCAGCCGCAGGGGGCGAACGCAGTATTTT
TRBV20-1	TRBJ1-1	-	few	CSATVYEAFF	TGCAGTGCTACTGTTTACGAAGCTTTCTTT
TRBV2	TRBJ1-1	-	many	CASSGEPAGKTEAFF	TGTGCCAGCAGCGGGGAGCCGGCGGGGAAAACTGAAGCTTTCTTT
TRBV6-2/TRBV6-3	TRBJ2-1	TRBD1	many	CASGPGQGWNEQFF	TGTGCCAGCGGCCCGGGACAGGGTTGGAATGAGCAGTTCTTC
TRBV5-1	TRBJ2-2	-	many	CASSLLQGDTGELFF	TGCGCCAGCAGCTTGTTACAGGGCGACACCGGGGAGCTGTTTTTT
TRBV5-1	TRBJ2-7	-	many	CASSLFASSVSTYEQYF	TGCGCCAGCAGCTTGTTCGCTTCTAGCGTCTCTACCTACGAGCAGTACTTC
TRBV12-3/TRBV12-4	TRBJ1-5	-	many	CASSSRGFSNQPQHF	TGTGCCAGCAGTTCTAGGGGGTTTAGCAATCAGCCCCAGCATTTT
TRBV5-1	TRBJ2-3	-	-	CASSSTTVTDTQYF	TGCGCCAGCAGCTCGACCACGGTCACAGATACGCAGTATTTT